The table lists the clone carrying this T cell receptor (beta chain) with a count of one. No antigen is known for it. The sample originates from a study of shared clonotypes between healthy human individuals. Study overall: Donors consisted of a couple of women and a few men between 18 and 49. General study points: Across a handful of donors, naive CD4 shared roughly 5%, naive CD8 3.5% to 4%, memory CD4 about 2.5%, memory CD8 roughly 0.37%.

Naive CD45RA+ and memory CD45RA-negative subsets were split from CD4+ cells. A deep-level run was used for the assay. Sequencing was performed with immunoSEQ multiplex PCR; in TCRdb, only in-frame clones are kept and a portion is missing. In the table there are fewer than 3 million clones, roughly 92% of which are singletons. Germline values: CDR1 MDHEN, CDR2 SYDVKM. With 6 bases clipped from V and 2 bases from J, the junction kept 3 bases outside the gene matches. The CDR3 consists of 14 residues. The material sequenced was naive CD4+ T cells from PBMCs. The sample's subset: CD45RA+ positively selected. J is TRBJ2-1 and V is TRBV28; 8 nucleotides match TRBD2. This clonotype originated in a young man in good health. Some clones in this sample may be carry-over from other donors' samples. This CDR3 is CASRTGGPYNEQFF. The CDR3 region has the DNA TGTGCCAGCAGAACGGGAGGGCCCTACAATGAGCAGTTCTTC.